A single sample gave rise to the 22 T cell receptor beta chains below, sequenced in a study of cytomegalovirus exposure and HLA in healthy donors. PCR amplification relied on 60 Vbeta primers (plus 13 Jbeta primers). The assay was immunoSEQ multiplex PCR, and TCRdb's table has in-frame clones only and misses some. The sample has about 160,000 clones, 65% to 70% seen once; the top ten hold around 4.3%. The sample taken for sequencing was PBMCs. These receptors all stem from a woman between 18 and 30 years old in good health and CMV-seropositive.

This rearrangement joins TRBV10-3 to TRBJ2-5; TRBD1 might be the D (8 bases). The J call may be wrong; the DNA end is better matched by TRBJ2-7. Germline loops: CDR1 ENHRY, CDR2 SYGVKD. The length of the CDR3 is 12 residues. CDR3 amino acids: CAIATGGGEQYF. The CDR3 DNA reads as TGTGCCATCGCAACAGGGGGGGGCGAGCAGTACTTC.

The chain is built from TRBV27 and TRBJ2-4; TRBD1 is a possible D gene (7 bases). Trimming stripped 4 bases from V and 7 bases from J, with 8 bases between. CDR3 length: 12 amino acids. Germline V gene data show CDR1 as MNHEY and CDR2 as SMNVEV (reference sequence). The CDR3 bases are TGTGCCAGCAGTTCAGGGGGGAACATTCAGTACTTC. Encoded protein: CASSSGGNIQYF.

The V gene is TRBV18, the J gene TRBJ2-7, with 8 bases lining up with TRBD1. CDR3 length: 15 amino acids. Trimming removed 3 bases from V and 4 bases from J; junction bases left unmatched: 8. Germline assignment: CDR1 KGHSH and CDR2 LQKENI. The CDR3 loop reads CASSPGQGAGYEQYF. The DNA of the CDR3 is TGTGCCAGCTCACCGGGGCAGGGGGCGGGATACGAGCAGTACTTC.

The chain couples TRBV30 to TRBJ1-6; D not resolved. Trimming shortened V by 3 bases and J by 6 bases, and 9 bases separated the two germline ends. Germline V gives CDR1 GTSNPN, CDR2 SVGIG (reference sequence). The CDR3 is made up of 13 amino acids. The CDR3 DNA sequence: TGTGCCTGGAGACAGCCACCTAATTCACCCCTCCACTTT. Its protein is CAWRQPPNSPLHF.

The chain couples TRBV7-6 to TRBJ2-3; 7 bases are shared with TRBD2. Germline V gene data show CDR1 as SGHVS and CDR2 as FNYEAQ. The CDR3 extends over 16 amino acids. V lost 7 bases and J lost 3; bases outside the gene matches: 13. The CDR3 DNA reads as TGTGCCAGCACCCGCCCGGAGGGAGGGGTGACAGATACGCAGTATTTT. This codes for CASTRPEGGVTDTQYF.

The genes are TRBV5-1 and TRBJ2-3; the match to TRBD2 covers 8 bases. CDR3 size: 14 residues. The germline CDR1 and CDR2 sequences are SGHRS and YFSETQ. After removal of 6 bases from V and 4 bases from J, the junction contained 7 bases not matched to a gene. The CDR3: CASMIGGVPDTQYF. CDR3 nucleotide sequence: TGCGCCAGCATGATCGGGGGGGTTCCAGATACGCAGTATTTT.

CDR3 sequence reads: CASSSQGDSPLHF. CDR3 nucleotides: TGTGCCAGTAGTAGCCAGGGGGATTCACCCCTCCACTTT. V and J are TRBV19 and TRBJ1-6; TRBD1 agrees at 7 bases. V shed 4 bases, J shed 8 bases, and the junction held 2 bases outside the gene matches. Per germline, CDR1 LNHDA and CDR2 SQIVND (reference sequence). The CDR3 has 13 residues.

This clone has only one observation. The chain uses TRBV27 and TRBJ2-7, with TRBD1 identical over 9 bases. Trimming took 3 bases from V and 0 from J; bases not matched to a gene: 3. This CDR3 is built from 15 residues. CDR1 MNHEY and CDR2 SMNVEV come from the germline V gene (reference sequence). Here the CDR3 reads CASSLGTGSSYEQYF. Here the CDR3 DNA reads TGTGCCAGCAGTTTGGGGACAGGGAGCTCCTACGAGCAGTACTTC.

The chain has TRBV27 and TRBJ2-7; 13 bases line up with TRBD2. Per the germline V gene, CDR1 is MNHEY and CDR2 is SMNVEV (reference sequence). CDR3 length equals 17 residues. The V and J ends lost 7 bases and 5 bases, in that order; junction bases with no gene match: 14. The CDR3 coding sequence is TGTGCCAGCATCGGATTTGCACTAGCGGGGGGGCGGGACGAGCAGTACTTC. Translated, it gives CASIGFALAGGRDEQYF.

This chain connects TRBV5-4 to TRBJ2-5; D is perhaps TRBD2 (5 bases). Per the germline V gene, CDR1 is SGHNT and CDR2 is YYREEE (reference sequence). This CDR3 spans 14 amino acids. V lost 5 bases to trimming and J lost 0 bases, with 11 bases between them. This CDR3 reads CASSQDSYQETQYF. The CDR3 nucleotides are TGTGCCAGCAGTCAGGACTCCTACCAAGAGACCCAGTACTTC.

The rearrangement uses TRBV19 and TRBJ1-6, with D perhaps TRBD1 (6 bases). Trimming cost V 5 bases and J 7 bases, with 15 bases left between them. CDR1 is LNHDA and CDR2 is SQIVND in the germline V gene (reference sequence). CDR3 length: 15 residues. Here the CDR3 reads CASSSDRLFNSPLHF. Written as DNA, the CDR3 is TGTGCCAGTAGTTCGGACAGACTATTCAATTCACCCCTCCACTTT.

The rearrangement joins TRBV7-9 to TRBJ2-7; 7 positions agree with TRBD1. The J segment lost 6 bases and the V segment lost 2 bases, leaving 7 bases of the junction unmatched. This CDR3 comprises 14 residues. Germline lookup yields CDR1 SEHNR and CDR2 FQNEAQ (reference sequence). The CDR3 sequence is CASSLQGVYSEQYF. The CDR3, as DNA: TGTGCCAGCAGCTTACAGGGGGTCTATTCCGAGCAGTACTTC.

The chain uses TRBV6-5 and TRBJ2-3; D might be TRBD1 (6 bases). This CDR3 has 16 amino acids. Per germline, CDR1 MNHEY and CDR2 SVGAGI. Trimming left V 0 bases short and J 4 bases short, with 14 bases between. The CDR3 loop reads CASSYSGAEGPDTQYF. The CDR3 DNA reads TGTGCCAGCAGTTACTCGGGGGCTGAGGGTCCAGATACGCAGTATTTT.

V usage is TRBV6-5 and J usage is TRBJ1-4, with 10 bases fitting TRBD1. Per germline, CDR1 MNHEY and CDR2 SVGAGI. This CDR3 comprises 15 residues. Trimming took 6 bases from V and 1 from J; bases not matched to a gene: 2. The CDR3 spells CASRGDRGTNEKLFF. CDR3 nucleotides: TGTGCCAGCAGGGGGGACAGGGGAACTAATGAAAAACTGTTTTTT.

This sequence joins TRBV11-2 and TRBJ1-6; 9 bases map to TRBD1. With 5 bases clipped from V and 0 bases from J, the junction kept 8 bases outside the gene matches. This CDR3 contains 18 residues. Germline V gene lookup returns CDR1 SGHAT and CDR2 FQNNGV. CDR3 DNA: TGTGCCAGCAGCCGGAACACAGGGGGCCGCTCCTATAATTCACCCCTCCACTTT. Its translation: CASSRNTGGRSYNSPLHF.

This rearrangement joins TRBV5-4 to TRBJ1-1; 8 bases fit TRBD1. V trimming: 4 bases; J trimming: 1 base; junction bases outside the gene matches: 6. Germline V gives CDR1 SGHNT, CDR2 YYREEE (reference sequence). This CDR3 contains 15 residues. CDR3 sequence: CASSRLGQANTEAFF. The CDR3 coding sequence is TGTGCCAGCAGCCGCCTGGGACAGGCGAACACTGAAGCTTTCTTT.

The V and J genes are TRBV6-5 and TRBJ1-1; a possible D gene is TRBD1 (5 bases). CDR3 length: 16 amino acids. Looked up from germline, CDR1 is MNHEY and CDR2 is SVGAGI. V lost 0 bases and J 5 bases, leaving 16 bases between the germline ends. CDR3 in amino acids: CASSYSGGSGSTEAFF. DNA of the CDR3: TGTGCCAGCAGTTACTCCGGGGGGTCGGGATCAACTGAAGCTTTCTTT.

This clone turned up a few times. This chain joins TRBV7-9 and TRBJ2-2; 7 bases are shared with TRBD2. Losses at the gene ends were 4 bases for V and 7 bases for J; bases not matched to a gene: 18. Germline assignment: CDR1 SEHNR and CDR2 FQNEAQ (reference sequence). This CDR3 contains 18 residues. CDR3 bases: TGTGCCAGCAGCTCCCTCCACTTGAGGGAGGGCCAGGGCGGGGAGCTGTTTTTT. As protein: CASSSLHLREGQGGELFF.

This clone was recorded a few times. The chain couples TRBV10-1 to TRBJ2-2; TRBD2 matches 7 bases. The CDR3 sequence is 16 residues long. The germline V gene encodes CDR1 WNHNN and CDR2 SYGVQD (reference sequence). The V gene end was trimmed by 0 bases and the J gene end by 5 bases; junction bases not matched to a gene: 6. In DNA, the CDR3 is TGCGCCAGCAGTGAGTCCGCTAGCGGCGCGACCGGGGAGCTGTTTTTT. Amino acids: CASSESASGATGELFF.

The chain combines TRBV5-1 with TRBJ1-1; 7 nucleotides align to TRBD1. The CDR3 runs to 14 residues. The V gene's germline CDR1 is SGHRS and CDR2 YFSETQ. The V segment lost 4 bases and the J segment 7 bases; nucleotides outside the gene matches: 10. The CDR3 sequence: CASSLRQGGGEAFF. The CDR3 nucleotides are TGCGCCAGCAGCCTAAGACAGGGTGGGGGTGAAGCTTTCTTT. The variable domain in full, with the rest retrieved from reference TRBV5-1 and TRBJ1-1, is KAGVTQTPRYLIKTRGQQVTLSCSPISGHRSVSWYQQTPGQGLQFLFEYFSETQRNKGNFPGRFSGRQFSNSRSEMNVSTLELGDSALYLCASSLRQGGGEAFFGQGTRLTVV.

CDR3 in amino acids: CASSGRDRATGELFF. CDR3 in DNA: TGTGCCAGCAGCGGCCGGGACAGGGCAACCGGGGAGCTGTTTTTT. V is TRBV9 and J is TRBJ2-2, with 9 nucleotides matching TRBD1. Germline lookup yields CDR1 SGDLS and CDR2 YYNGEE. The V and J ends lost 3 bases and 5 bases, in that order; junction bases with no gene match: 5. CDR3 length: 15 residues.

The chain joins TRBV30 to TRBJ2-5, with TRBD1 matching over 7 bases. This CDR3 is built from 13 residues. V was pared by 5 bases and J by 5 bases, with 8 bases of the junction left unmatched. The V gene's germline CDR1 is GTSNPN and CDR2 SVGIG (reference sequence). As DNA, the CDR3 is TGTGCCTGGGGGGTACAGGGGTTGGAGACCCAGTACTTC. Its translation: CAWGVQGLETQYF.